These 16 T cell receptor beta chains were all obtained from the same sample, sequenced in a study of follicular helper T cells after annual influenza vaccination. Time point noted: 2014-2015 season, 7 days after vaccination. TCRdb keeps only in-frame clones here, not all; method: immunoSEQ multiplex PCR. This sample has roughly 8,000 clones, with over 65% found just once. The specimen was CXCR5+ CD38- circulating T follicular helper cells from blood, collected 7 days after influenza vaccination. As to subset: circulating Tfh, non-naive CD4+CXCR5+PD-1+ (ICOS+CD38+ or ICOS-CD38-). The receptors derive from an adult who received the influenza vaccine.

The chain couples TRBV30 to TRBJ1-1; 9 positions match TRBD1. The germline V gene has CDR1 GTSNPN and CDR2 SVGIG (reference sequence). The CDR3 contains 18 residues. V shed 3 bases, J shed 1 base, and the junction held 15 bases outside the gene matches. CDR3 in DNA: TGTGCCTGGAGGGGACCTTGGGAGGACAGGGGACAGAACACTGAAGCTTTCTTT. The encoded protein is CAWRGPWEDRGQNTEAFF.

Only one count was recorded for this clone. The rearrangement joins TRBV7-2 to TRBJ1-2, with D unresolved. Trimming removed 3 bases from V and 7 bases from J, with 12 bases in between. This CDR3 has 13 residues. Germline CDR1 reads SGHTA; CDR2 reads FQGNSA. The CDR3 here is CASSFSSPAGYTF. The CDR3 nucleotides are TGTGCCAGCAGCTTCTCCTCACCGGCTGGCTACACCTTC. Looking up the rest from reference TRBV7-2 and TRBJ1-2 gives the full variable domain: GAGVSQSPSNKVTEKGKDVELRCDPISGHTALYWYRQSLGQGLEFLIYFQGNSAPDKSGLPSDRFSAERTGGSVSTLTIQRTQQEDSAVYLCASSFSSPAGYTFGSGTRLTVV.

V gene TRBV21-1 combines with J gene TRBJ2-7; no check of the table's D call, TRBD1, against the DNA was made. TRBV21-1 is described as a pseudogene. The CDR3 totals 15 residues. CDR3 DNA sequence: TGTGCCAGCAGCAAGGCGACAGGGGCGCACTACGAGCAGTACTTC. Its translation: CASSKATGAHYEQYF.

The genes are TRBV5-1 and TRBJ2-7, with TRBD2 matching 10 bases. CDR3 size: 12 residues. The germline V gene encodes CDR1 SGHRS and CDR2 YFSETQ. V lost 4 bases to trimming and J lost 7 bases; unmatched junction nucleotides: 2. The DNA of the CDR3 is TGCGCCAGCAGCCCGGGACTAGCGGAGCAGTACTTC. This translates into CASSPGLAEQYF.

This clone was observed once. This chain joins TRBV30 and TRBJ2-3, with D hard to call. Trimming took off 1 base at V and 5 bases at J, with 16 bases between the two ends. This CDR3 is built from 15 residues. CDR1 and CDR2 from the germline V gene are GTSNPN and SVGIG (reference sequence). CDR3 nucleotide sequence: TGTGCCTGGAGTGGCATAGAAGCCGGAAAAGATACGCAGTATTTT. Protein: CAWSGIEAGKDTQYF.

This chain joins TRBV28 and TRBJ1-5; 10 bases line up with TRBD1. In germline, CDR1 is MDHEN, CDR2 SYDVKM. The CDR3 has 15 amino acids. The V and J ends lost 6 bases and 0 bases, in that order; junction bases with no gene match: 2. CDR3 protein: CASRDRGNSNQPQHF. CDR3 nucleotide sequence: TGTGCCAGCAGGGACAGGGGGAATAGCAATCAGCCCCAGCATTTT. Using reference TRBV28 and TRBJ1-5 for the parts outside the CDR3, the full variable domain is DVKVTQSSRYLVKRTGEKVFLECVQDMDHENMFWYRQDPGLGLRLIYFSYDVKMKEKGDIPEGYSVSREKKERFSLILESASTNQTSMYLCASRDRGNSNQPQHFGDGTRLSIL.

This clone was seen once. The chain employs TRBV5-4 and TRBJ2-1, with 10 bases aligning to TRBD1. Germline V gene data show CDR1 as SGHNT and CDR2 as YYREEE (reference sequence). This CDR3 is built from 16 residues. V was clipped by 3 bases and J by 2 bases; unmatched bases: 5. CDR3 bases: TGTGCCAGCAGCTCGGGACAGGGGAGGACCTACAATGAGCAGTTCTTC. This codes for CASSSGQGRTYNEQFF.

The chain has TRBV7-8 and TRBJ2-1, with TRBD1 matching 9 bases. The germline V gene has CDR1 SGHVS and CDR2 FQNEAQ. Trimming took 1 base from V and 9 from J; bases not matched to a gene: 13. This CDR3 comprises 17 residues. The CDR3 region is CASSLVSRQGDGSEQFF. CDR3 DNA sequence: TGTGCCAGCAGCTTAGTTTCCCGACAGGGGGATGGAAGTGAGCAGTTCTTC.

CDR3 region: CAISGGQVMNTEAFF. CDR3 DNA sequence: TGTGCCATCAGTGGGGGACAGGTTATGAACACTGAAGCTTTCTTT. This chain uses TRBV10-3 with TRBJ1-1; 8 positions match TRBD1. The germline V gene encodes CDR1 ENHRY and CDR2 SYGVKD. V gave up 4 bases and J gave up 0 bases; unmatched junction bases: 4. This CDR3 is built from 15 residues.

J is TRBJ2-5 and V is TRBV5-1; 8 positions agree with TRBD1. The CDR3 spans 15 residues. J gave up 5 bases and V 4 bases, and 10 bases lay outside the gene matches. Germline loops: CDR1 SGHRS, CDR2 YFSETQ. CDR3 sequence: CASSALTRGLETQYF. The CDR3 coding sequence is TGCGCCAGCAGCGCCCTAACCAGGGGGCTTGAGACCCAGTACTTC.

V usage is TRBV13 and J usage is TRBJ2-7, with D perhaps TRBD1 or TRBD2 (5 bases each). The CDR3 is made up of 18 amino acids. Trimming left V 4 bases short and J 2 bases short, with 24 bases between. Germline assignment: CDR1 PRHDT and CDR2 FYEKMQ (reference sequence). DNA for the CDR3: TGTGCCAGCAGCTCTCCAACCAGGGACGGGGAAAATGCCTACGAGCAGTACTTC. This codes for CASSSPTRDGENAYEQYF.

The chain joins TRBV19 to TRBJ2-7; 9 bases are a match to TRBD1. V lost 5 bases, J lost 6 bases, and 11 bases stayed unmatched. CDR1 is LNHDA and CDR2 is SQIVND in the germline V gene (reference sequence). The CDR3 is 15 residues long. CDR3 residues: CASSGWGQGAREQYF. Here the CDR3 DNA reads TGTGCCAGTAGTGGTTGGGGACAGGGAGCGCGCGAGCAGTACTTC.

The chain employs TRBV6-1 and TRBJ1-2; no definite D call. Deletions cut 10 bases from V and 3 bases from J, with 21 bases between. The CDR3 is 15 residues long. Germline V CDR1 and CDR2: MNHNS, SASEGT. The CDR3 nucleotides are TGTGCCACCGTCTCTCGGGGAGGGTCCCACTATGGCTACACCTTC. Translating it yields CATVSRGGSHYGYTF.

The rearrangement links TRBV21-1 to TRBJ2-5. TRBV21-1 is marked as a pseudogene. This CDR3 spans 16 amino acids. CDR3 in amino acids: CASSFPGPCLSDTQYF. The DNA of the CDR3 is TGTGCCAGCAGCTTTCCGGGACCCTGTTTATCAGACACCCAGTACTTC.

This clone was detected only a few times. The CDR3 DNA reads TGTGCCAGCAGCGGAAGACAGGGGATGGAGGAAAAACTGTTTTTT. This codes for CASSGRQGMEEKLFF. This chain connects TRBV7-2 to TRBJ1-4, with TRBD1 matching over 8 bases. The V gene end was trimmed by 5 bases and the J gene end by 8 bases; junction bases not matched to a gene: 10. Per the germline V gene, CDR1 is SGHTA and CDR2 is FQGNSA. The CDR3 has 15 amino acids.

The rearrangement joins TRBV7-3 to TRBJ1-1; D not certain. V shed 1 base and J shed 4 bases, with 13 bases lying between them. Germline V CDR1 and CDR2: SGHTA, FQGTGA. The CDR3 contains 15 residues. DNA of the CDR3: TGTGCCAGCAGCTTAAAATGGGGAGCGGTCACTGAAGCTTTCTTT. Amino acid sequence: CASSLKWGAVTEAFF.